This T cell receptor (beta chain) was obtained from a study of identical twins. TCRdb called the 5' RACE reads again in MiXCR, with one record for every CDR3 protein. The sample records 350,000 to 450,000 distinct CDR3 sequences, around 18% being singletons. V lost 3 bases and J lost 8, with 19 bases in between. CDR3 size: 15 residues. Germline CDR1 reads SGHTA; CDR2 reads FQGNSA. Study observations and caveats: Out-of-frame alpha sequences common to twins exhibited a surplus of low generation probability. Abundant beta clonotypes from cord blood had fewer insertions, unlike memory repertoires, which showed none.

Regarding this clonotype: Its antigen is currently unknown.

The source is a man in his fifties in good health. Specimen: naive T cells sorted from blood. The rearrangement uses TRBV7-2 and TRBJ1-2, with D perhaps TRBD1 (6 bases). This chain's CDR3 is CASSFPGQTVFGYTF. CDR3 DNA: TGTGCCAGCAGCTTTCCCGGACAGACCGTTTTCGGCTACACCTTC.